These T cell receptor beta chains were read from a single sample in a study of blood T cell repertoires in COVID-19. The protocol was immunoSEQ multiplex PCR, while the TCRdb copy is restricted to in-frame clones and leaves out a portion. The table includes 200,000 to 250,000 clones, about 86% detected once. Sequences were obtained from peripheral blood. These receptors were taken from a man aged 55-75 years with acute or convalescent COVID-19. The CDR3 runs from the conserved cysteine through the conserved F or W. The order of the fields is J gene, V gene, D gene, clone size, CDR3 protein. D genes are given only for firm matches. Not all rows give a size; the values are once, few, many and, for expanded clones, a class.

j_call: TRBJ1-3
v_call: TRBV28
d_call: TRBD1
clone_size: .
cdr3_aa: CASSSSQGGQGTIYF

j_call: TRBJ2-3
v_call: TRBV5-1
d_call: TRBD1
clone_size: .
cdr3_aa: CASSLLTGTVTSTDTQYF

j_call: TRBJ2-2
v_call: TRBV27
d_call: TRBD2
clone_size: .
cdr3_aa: CAYGLAGEELFF

j_call: TRBJ2-3
v_call: TRBV24-1
d_call: .
clone_size: .
cdr3_aa: CATSDFGGTSTDTQYF

j_call: TRBJ2-5
v_call: TRBV25-1
d_call: .
clone_size: .
cdr3_aa: CASGRGETQYF

j_call: TRBJ2-7
v_call: TRBV4-1
d_call: TRBD1
clone_size: once
cdr3_aa: CASSPGQGGREQYF

j_call: TRBJ2-7
v_call: TRBV11-1
d_call: .
clone_size: .
cdr3_aa: CASSSPPGYEQYF

j_call: TRBJ2-2
v_call: TRBV11-2
d_call: .
clone_size: .
cdr3_aa: CASSRATTGVTGELFF

j_call: TRBJ1-2
v_call: TRBV19
d_call: .
clone_size: .
cdr3_aa: CASSIDTAGSSYGYTF

j_call: TRBJ1-2
v_call: TRBV18
d_call: .
clone_size: .
cdr3_aa: CASSPNRQKQVNYGYTF

j_call: TRBJ1-2
v_call: TRBV25-1
d_call: .
clone_size: .
cdr3_aa: CASEQGYGYTF

j_call: TRBJ1-1
v_call: TRBV12-3/TRBV12-4
d_call: .
clone_size: .
cdr3_aa: CASSPHGGEAFF

j_call: TRBJ2-3
v_call: TRBV19
d_call: .
clone_size: .
cdr3_aa: CASSIGETNDFTDTQYF

j_call: TRBJ1-5
v_call: TRBV5-8
d_call: TRBD1
clone_size: .
cdr3_aa: CASSLTLGDSFSNQPQHF

j_call: TRBJ1-2
v_call: TRBV19
d_call: .
clone_size: .
cdr3_aa: CASNILGQYGYTF

j_call: TRBJ1-1
v_call: TRBV6-1
d_call: .
clone_size: .
cdr3_aa: CASSDHGTPNTEAFF

j_call: TRBJ1-1
v_call: TRBV6-5
d_call: .
clone_size: .
cdr3_aa: CASSYSFSSLNTEAFF

j_call: TRBJ1-2
v_call: TRBV6-4
d_call: TRBD1
clone_size: once
cdr3_aa: CASSDSPGGGGYTF

j_call: TRBJ1-2
v_call: TRBV19
d_call: TRBD1
clone_size: .
cdr3_aa: CASSSATGEYGYTF

j_call: TRBJ1-6
v_call: TRBV9
d_call: .
clone_size: .
cdr3_aa: CASSTDSSFSPLHF

j_call: TRBJ1-1
v_call: TRBV12-3/TRBV12-4
d_call: TRBD1
clone_size: once
cdr3_aa: CASRGQGRTEAFF

j_call: TRBJ1-6
v_call: TRBV12-3/TRBV12-4
d_call: .
clone_size: few
cdr3_aa: CASSLWRSPLHF

j_call: TRBJ2-2
v_call: TRBV27
d_call: .
clone_size: .
cdr3_aa: CASSLFRGPDTGELFF

j_call: TRBJ2-1
v_call: TRBV7-2
d_call: .
clone_size: .
cdr3_aa: CASSLGSFTDEQFF

j_call: TRBJ2-6
v_call: TRBV6-2/TRBV6-3
d_call: .
clone_size: .
cdr3_aa: CASSYLILGAVANVLTF

j_call: TRBJ1-1
v_call: TRBV6-5
d_call: .
clone_size: .
cdr3_aa: CASRRGQNTEAFF

j_call: TRBJ1-6
v_call: TRBV7-9
d_call: TRBD1
clone_size: .
cdr3_aa: CASSLFGGQGRSPLHF

j_call: TRBJ2-1
v_call: TRBV28
d_call: .
clone_size: .
cdr3_aa: CASSLPRDNYYNEQFF

j_call: TRBJ1-2
v_call: TRBV6-5
d_call: .
clone_size: .
cdr3_aa: CASSYSQGTIDGYTF

j_call: TRBJ1-2
v_call: TRBV5-4
d_call: TRBD1
clone_size: .
cdr3_aa: CASSPPGQRLGYTF

j_call: TRBJ1-6
v_call: TRBV18
d_call: TRBD1
clone_size: .
cdr3_aa: CASSPTGTGVRNSPLHF

j_call: TRBJ1-6
v_call: TRBV30
d_call: .
clone_size: .
cdr3_aa: CAWSVLGDSPLHF

j_call: TRBJ1-2
v_call: TRBV30
d_call: .
clone_size: .
cdr3_aa: CACLGQSNYGYTF

j_call: TRBJ2-7
v_call: TRBV30
d_call: .
clone_size: .
cdr3_aa: CAWSSDSTAPIF

j_call: TRBJ2-2
v_call: TRBV27
d_call: TRBD1
clone_size: .
cdr3_aa: CASSLYRGRTGELFF

j_call: TRBJ1-3
v_call: TRBV6-6
d_call: .
clone_size: .
cdr3_aa: CASSYSPGGVGNTIYF

j_call: TRBJ2-2
v_call: TRBV15
d_call: TRBD1
clone_size: once
cdr3_aa: CATTATGGLTGELFF

j_call: TRBJ2-5
v_call: TRBV29-1
d_call: TRBD1
clone_size: .
cdr3_aa: CSVQTGQETQYF

j_call: TRBJ2-7
v_call: TRBV4-3
d_call: .
clone_size: .
cdr3_aa: CASSHRGSYEQYF

j_call: TRBJ2-7
v_call: TRBV30
d_call: .
clone_size: .
cdr3_aa: CAFYGMYEQYF

j_call: TRBJ1-1
v_call: TRBV7-2
d_call: .
clone_size: few
cdr3_aa: CASRPRTVMNTEAFF

j_call: TRBJ2-5
v_call: TRBV28
d_call: .
clone_size: .
cdr3_aa: CASRTTGTGETQYF

j_call: TRBJ1-2
v_call: TRBV9
d_call: TRBD1
clone_size: .
cdr3_aa: CASSLFDRGGEGHGYTF

j_call: TRBJ1-1
v_call: TRBV7-3
d_call: TRBD1
clone_size: .
cdr3_aa: CASRSDRANTEAFF

j_call: TRBJ2-1
v_call: TRBV19
d_call: .
clone_size: .
cdr3_aa: CASKVQVKSVNEQFF

j_call: TRBJ1-5
v_call: TRBV6-6
d_call: .
clone_size: .
cdr3_aa: CATTEPSGPQHF

j_call: TRBJ2-7
v_call: TRBV4-1
d_call: .
clone_size: .
cdr3_aa: CASSQDRLTEQYF

j_call: TRBJ2-1
v_call: TRBV28
d_call: TRBD1
clone_size: .
cdr3_aa: CASRKKDRGYNEQFF

j_call: TRBJ1-5
v_call: TRBV24-1
d_call: TRBD1
clone_size: .
cdr3_aa: CATSRTGSNQPQHF

j_call: TRBJ2-2
v_call: TRBV10-3
d_call: .
clone_size: .
cdr3_aa: CAISQGMDTGELFF

j_call: TRBJ2-7
v_call: TRBV4-3
d_call: TRBD1
clone_size: .
cdr3_aa: CASSQDLPQDRGYEQYF